This TCR beta chain was obtained from a study of PD-1 blockade in classical Hodgkin lymphoma. Study-wide results and caveats: Newly diagnosed patients were said to have less baseline TCR diversity than healthy donors did. Still unresolved is the cause of the repertoire differences, which may be disease activity or prior therapy.

Worth noting for this clone: The antigen is not known.

This CDR3 contains 14 residues. Per the germline V gene, CDR1 is SGHAT and CDR2 is FQNNGV. V dropped 5 bases and J dropped 7; count of bases not matched to a gene: 8. Time point noted: newly diagnosed, previously untreated cHL patient sample. Untreated, newly diagnosed classical Hodgkin lymphoma PBMCs were comparators. This table comes from immunoSEQ multiplex PCR, and its TCRdb copy is limited to in-frame clones, with some not included. The sample contains 70,000 or so clones, nearly 95% of which appear only once. This TCR derives from a human donor with classical Hodgkin lymphoma. This chain uses TRBV11-2 with TRBJ1-2; 9 bases fit TRBD1. The sample was peripheral blood mononuclear cells (PBMCs). The CDR3 nucleotides read TGTGCCAGCAGCCCGGGGACAGGGTACTCTGGCTACACCTTC. As protein: CASSPGTGYSGYTF.